Listed below are T cell receptor beta chains from one sample, sequenced in a study of blood T cell repertoires in COVID-19. TCRdb's table, derived via immunoSEQ multiplex PCR, lists solely in-frame clones and lacks some. The repertoire holds 150,000 to 250,000 clones, with around 81% as singletons. Sequenced sample: PBMCs or T cells enriched from blood (not recorded which). The receptors were sampled from a man aged 40-50 years who had recovered from COVID-19. The CDR3 runs from the conserved cysteine through the conserved F or W. Each record gives: V gene, CDR3 protein.

TRBV12-3/TRBV12-4 CASSLKRLAGYTF
TRBV5-6 CASSWTGMNTEAFF
TRBV7-3 CASRKQGNTGELFF
TRBV7-2 CASSFLVRDRGIYEQYF
TRBV28 CASSITGQGLTGELFF
TRBV5-1 CASSLGVAIGMNTEAFF
TRBV9 CASSVGHILNTEAFF
TRBV18 CASSSETGVRGNTIYF
TRBV4-3 CASSPGTATNEKLFF
TRBV11-2 CASSPFLAGEAFF